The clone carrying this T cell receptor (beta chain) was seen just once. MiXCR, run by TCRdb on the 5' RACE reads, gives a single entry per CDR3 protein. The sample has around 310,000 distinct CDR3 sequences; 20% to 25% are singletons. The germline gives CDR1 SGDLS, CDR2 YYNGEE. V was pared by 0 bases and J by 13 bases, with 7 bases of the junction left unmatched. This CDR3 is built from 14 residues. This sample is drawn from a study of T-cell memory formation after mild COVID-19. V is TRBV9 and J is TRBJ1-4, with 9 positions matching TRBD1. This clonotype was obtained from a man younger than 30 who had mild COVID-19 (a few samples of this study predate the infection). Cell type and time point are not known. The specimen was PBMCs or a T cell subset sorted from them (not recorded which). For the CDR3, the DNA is TGTGCCAGCAGCGTAGAACTTGGGACAGGGACACTGTTTTTT. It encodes CASSVELGTGTLFF.